One sample yielded the 17 T cell receptor beta chains listed below, sequenced in a study of T cell changes during pregnancy in multiple sclerosis. Clones were sequenced by immunoSEQ multiplex PCR, and TCRdb holds only the in-frame ones, with some missing. The table lists 90,000 to 100,000 clones, about 94% of them singletons, with around 2.3% in the top ten. The source was peripheral blood, collected in the third trimester of pregnancy. Receptors originate from a female donor with multiple sclerosis, enrolled in a pregnancy study.

The V and J genes are TRBV2 and TRBJ1-3; a possible D gene is TRBD1 (6 bases). The CDR3 has 13 amino acids. V was cut by 8 bases and J by 4 bases, with 12 bases left in between. Germline V gives CDR1 SNHLY, CDR2 FYNNEI. CDR3 region: CASGTGYGNTIYF. The CDR3 nucleotides are TGTGCCAGCGGTACAGGGTACGGAAACACCATATATTTT.

The chain recombines TRBV5-4 with TRBJ1-1, with 8 bases matching TRBD1. CDR3 length equals 15 residues. V shed 4 bases and J 6 bases; nucleotides not matched to a gene: 11. The germline CDR1 and CDR2 sequences are SGHNT and YYREEE (reference sequence). The CDR3: CASSGRTGKSAEAFF. CDR3 DNA: TGTGCCAGCAGCGGCCGGACAGGGAAATCCGCTGAAGCTTTCTTT.

This clone showed up just a few times. This chain links TRBV12-5 with TRBJ2-1, with TRBD2 identical over 9 bases. CDR1 is LGHNT and CDR2 is FRNRAP in the germline V gene. V gave up 6 bases and J gave up 3 bases; unmatched junction bases: 6. The CDR3 has 15 residues. Here the CDR3 reads CASGMIAGDYNEQFF. CDR3 nucleotides: TGTGCTAGTGGAATGATAGCGGGAGACTACAATGAGCAGTTCTTC.

The rearrangement uses TRBV5-1 and TRBJ2-1; 8 bases fit TRBD2. The CDR3 is 15 amino acids. The V gene's germline CDR1 is SGHRS and CDR2 YFSETQ. The V and J ends lost 3 bases and 0 bases, in that order; junction bases with no gene match: 2. CDR3 sequence: CASSSSGSSYNEQFF. The DNA for the CDR3 is TGCGCCAGCAGCTCCAGCGGGAGCTCCTACAATGAGCAGTTCTTC.

This chain uses TRBV10-3 with TRBJ2-7; possible D gene TRBD2, 6 bases. Trimming took 3 bases from V and 1 from J, leaving 28 bases between them. This CDR3 spans 20 amino acids. Germline CDR1 reads ENHRY; CDR2 reads SYGVKD. The CDR3 bases are TGTGCCATCAGTGACCAAAGCGGAGCAATGGGACTCACAATTTCCTACGAGCAGTACTTC. It translates to CAISDQSGAMGLTISYEQYF.

The gene calls are TRBV7-2 and TRBJ2-5; D remains unclear. The V gene lost 5 bases and the J gene lost 1 base, with 11 bases spanning the gap. CDR1 and CDR2 from the germline V gene are SGHTA and FQGNSA. This CDR3 contains 14 residues. The DNA for the CDR3 is TGTGCCAGCAGCACCTCTCGCGGCCAAGAGACCCAGTACTTC. Amino acids: CASSTSRGQETQYF.

The rearrangement uses TRBV5-1 and TRBJ2-1; the match to TRBD2 covers 9 bases. The CDR3 loop spans 16 amino acids. V shed 4 bases and J 6 bases; nucleotides not matched to a gene: 11. CDR1 SGHRS and CDR2 YFSETQ come from the germline V gene. In nucleotides, the CDR3 is TGCGCCAGCAGCCCACCGCTGGGCGGGAGGGCCAATGAGCAGTTCTTC. Translated: CASSPPLGGRANEQFF.

The chain couples TRBV2 to TRBJ2-3; TRBD2 matches at 9 bases. V shed 9 bases and J 4 bases; nucleotides not matched to a gene: 8. The CDR3 extends over 14 amino acids. Germline lookup yields CDR1 SNHLY and CDR2 FYNNEI. Written as DNA, the CDR3 is TGTGCCAGGGGGGGTAGCGGGAGCCCAGATACGCAGTATTTT. This translates into CARGGSGSPDTQYF.

The V and J genes are TRBV5-4 and TRBJ1-1; TRBD1 aligns across 8 bases. CDR3 size: 12 residues. The V gene end was trimmed by 5 bases and the J gene end by 6 bases; junction bases not matched to a gene: 3. Germline V gene lookup returns CDR1 SGHNT and CDR2 YYREEE (reference sequence). For the CDR3, the DNA is TGTGCCAGCAGAGGACAGGGCGCTGAAGCTTTCTTT. It is translated as CASRGQGAEAFF.

The V call is TRBV5-4, the J call TRBJ1-4; possible D gene TRBD1, 6 bases. The V gene's germline CDR1 is SGHNT and CDR2 YYREEE (reference sequence). The CDR3 sequence is 14 residues long. V dropped 3 bases and J dropped 4 bases, with 10 bases sitting between them. The CDR3 bases are TGTGCCAGCAGCTCAGGACAGTTTAATGAAAAACTGTTTTTT. Translation gives CASSSGQFNEKLFF.

The chain links TRBV14 to TRBJ2-6, with D possibly being TRBD2 (5 bases). The germline gives CDR1 SGHDN, CDR2 FVKESK. CDR3 length: 19 residues. Trimming cost V 0 bases and J 0 bases, with 15 bases left between them. CDR3 sequence (DNA): TGTGCCAGCAGCCAAGATCTTCGGGATCCCGTCTCTGGGGCCAACGTCCTGACTTTC. Protein: CASSQDLRDPVSGANVLTF.

This rearrangement joins TRBV5-4 to TRBJ2-7; a possible D gene is TRBD1 (8 bases). CDR3 length: 14 residues. Germline CDR1 is SGHNT and CDR2 is YYREEE (reference sequence). Trimming removed 0 bases from V and 7 bases from J, with 14 bases in between. The CDR3 reads CASSLDRGGLEQYF. The CDR3 nucleotides are TGTGCCAGCAGCTTGGACAGGGGGGGGTTGGAGCAGTACTTC.

V usage is TRBV9 and J usage is TRBJ1-1, with D perhaps matching TRBD1 (5 bases). The CDR3 covers 15 residues. Germline V gene lookup returns CDR1 SGDLS and CDR2 YYNGEE. The ends were cut back, 0 bases at V and 5 bases at J, with 14 bases in the middle. The CDR3 coding sequence is TGTGCCAGCAGCGTAGATGGTGGACATCCAACTGAAGCTTTCTTT. Translation: CASSVDGGHPTEAFF.

The chain combines TRBV2 with TRBJ2-5; perhaps TRBD1 as D (6 bases). The V and J ends lost 7 bases and 7 bases respectively, with 13 bases between them. The CDR3 is 12 amino acids. The germline V gene has CDR1 SNHLY and CDR2 FYNNEI. In nucleotides, the CDR3 is TGTGCCAGCAAAACAGGGTATGGGACCCAGTACTTC. Amino acid sequence: CASKTGYGTQYF.

This clone was counted between two and nine times. The chain links TRBV4-2 to TRBJ1-2; 7 bases map to TRBD1. The CDR3 has 15 amino acids. V lost 3 bases to trimming and J lost 8 bases; unmatched junction nucleotides: 12. Germline values: CDR1 LGHNA, CDR2 YNFKEQ. The CDR3 reads CASSQEPRDRSGYTF. The CDR3 DNA reads TGTGCCAGCAGCCAGGAACCCCGGGACAGATCCGGCTACACCTTC.

The V call is TRBV5-6, the J call TRBJ2-7, with no clear D. V shed 2 bases and J shed 7 bases, with 7 bases lying between them. This CDR3 region has 11 residues. CDR1 and CDR2 (germline): SGHDT, YYEEEE. CDR3: CASSFSREQYF. The CDR3 coding sequence is TGTGCCAGCAGCTTTTCCCGGGAGCAGTACTTC.

The chain recombines TRBV28 with TRBJ2-3; tentatively, D is TRBD1 (6 bases). CDR3 length: 16 amino acids. The germline gives CDR1 MDHEN, CDR2 SYDVKM. Between the trimmed V and J ends, which lost 6 bases and 2 bases, there was a span of 18 bases. The CDR3 spells CASSTNRARFTDTQYF. CDR3 nucleotide sequence: TGTGCCAGCAGCACCAACAGGGCTCGGTTCACAGATACGCAGTATTTT.